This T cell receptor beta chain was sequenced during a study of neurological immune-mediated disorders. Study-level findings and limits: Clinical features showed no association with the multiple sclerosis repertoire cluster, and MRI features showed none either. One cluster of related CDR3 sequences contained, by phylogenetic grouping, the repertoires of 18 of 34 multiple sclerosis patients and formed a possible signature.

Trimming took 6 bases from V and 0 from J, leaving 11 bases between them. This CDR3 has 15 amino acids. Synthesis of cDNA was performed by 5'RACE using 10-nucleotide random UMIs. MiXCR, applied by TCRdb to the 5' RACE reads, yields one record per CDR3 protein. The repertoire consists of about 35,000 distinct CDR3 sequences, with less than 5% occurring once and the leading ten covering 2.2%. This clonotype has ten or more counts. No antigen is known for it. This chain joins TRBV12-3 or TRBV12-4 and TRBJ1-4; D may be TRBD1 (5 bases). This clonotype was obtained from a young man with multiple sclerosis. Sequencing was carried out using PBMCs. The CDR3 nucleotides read TGTGCCAGCAGACACCACAGGCCAACTAATGAAAAACTGTTTTTT. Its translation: CASRHHRPTNEKLFF.